This is a list of T cell receptor beta chains from one sample in a study of identical twins. A single record per CDR3 protein comes from TCRdb applying MiXCR to the 5' RACE reads. The sample records 500,000 to 600,000 distinct CDR3 sequences, around 20% being singletons. The same sample was also studied in work on T cells expressing NK-cell markers.

Sequenced input: CD4+ T cells sorted from blood. The receptor set was obtained from a woman aged 18 to 35 in good health. Both conserved end residues are part of each CDR3. A D gene is named only where the DNA matches it firmly. Where a row states a size, it is once, few, many or the class of an expanded clone; other rows omit it.

. | TRBJ2-4 | TRBV4-3 | . | CASSQEPAVGGQNIPYF | TGCGCCAGCAGCCAAGAGCCAGCGGTGGGGGGGCAAAACATTCCGTACTTC
. | TRBJ2-1 | TRBV6-2/TRBV6-3 | few | CASWAGRLTRNEQFF | TGTGCCAGCTGGGCCGGCCGGCTTACACGAAATGAGCAGTTCTTC
. | TRBJ1-6 | TRBV7-9 | few | CASSLHAGSDSPLHF | TGTGCCAGCAGCTTACATGCGGGGTCCGATTCACCCCTCCACTTT
. | TRBJ2-1 | TRBV10-2 | many | CASSPPYNEQFF | TGCGCCAGCAGCCCTCCATACAATGAGCAGTTCTTC
. | TRBJ1-1 | TRBV7-9 | . | CASAKRTEVVNTEAFF | TGTGCCAGCGCGAAACGGACAGAAGTTGTGAACACTGAAGCTTTCTTT
. | TRBJ2-7 | TRBV6-5 | . | CASSYSRGARYEQYF | TGTGCCAGCAGTTACTCGAGAGGGGCTCGTTACGAGCAGTACTTC
. | TRBJ2-1 | TRBV9 | . | CASSVQGEFSYNEQFF | TGTGCCAGCAGCGTTCAAGGGGAATTTAGCTACAATGAGCAGTTCTTC
. | TRBJ1-6 | TRBV7-6 | few | CASSFSYNSPLHF | TGTGCCAGCAGCTTTTCCTATAATTCACCCCTCCACTTT
. | TRBJ2-7 | TRBV12-3/TRBV12-4 | few | CASSFRRTIYEQYF | TGTGCCAGCAGTTTTCGGAGAACGATTTACGAGCAGTACTTC
. | TRBJ2-4 | TRBV9 | . | CASSEGPGTKNIQYF | TGTGCCAGCAGCGAGGGACCGGGAACCAAAAACATTCAGTACTTC
TRBD2 | TRBJ2-3 | TRBV5-1 | few | CASSEGLMGSTDTQYF | TGCGCCAGCAGCGAGGGACTAATGGGTAGCACAGATACGCAGTATTTT
. | TRBJ1-6 | TRBV15 | . | CATSGPGRPLHF | TGTGCCACCAGCGGCCCGGGACGACCCCTCCACTTT
TRBD2 | TRBJ2-5 | TRBV5-4 | . | CASSLGGAGAFPTQYF | TGTGCCAGCAGCTTGGGCGGGGCGGGAGCCTTTCCAACCCAGTACTTC
. | TRBJ1-1 | TRBV20-1 | many | CSVQGLEAFF | TGCAGTGTCCAGGGCCTTGAAGCTTTCTTT
. | TRBJ1-1 | TRBV7-2 | . | CASSLVLAQGAFF | TGTGCCAGCAGCTTAGTTTTAGCGCAGGGAGCTTTCTTT
TRBD1 | TRBJ1-1 | TRBV5-1 | . | CASSGRDRGVAFF | TGCGCCAGCAGCGGCAGGGACAGGGGGGTAGCTTTCTTT
. | TRBJ2-5 | TRBV10-3 | few | CAISESEETQYF | TGTGCCATCAGTGAGTCGGAGGAGACCCAGTACTTC
. | TRBJ2-3 | TRBV9 | . | CARGGSADTQYF | TGTGCCCGTGGAGGGAGCGCAGATACGCAGTATTTT
TRBD2 | TRBJ2-5 | TRBV5-5 | once | CASSRPGTSSEYF | TGTGCCAGCAGCCGTCCCGGGACTAGCTCGGAGTACTTC
. | TRBJ2-2 | TRBV7-9 | few | CASSPGRASTGELFF | TGTGCCAGCAGCCCGGGCAGGGCGAGCACCGGGGAGCTGTTTTTT
. | TRBJ2-7 | TRBV10-3 | few | CAISPSPGYYEQYF | TGTGCCATCAGTCCCTCCCCGGGTTACTACGAGCAGTACTTC
TRBD2 | TRBJ2-1 | TRBV9 | . | CASSPSITGEGLQFF | TGTGCCAGCAGCCCGTCAATTACTGGGGAGGGCCTCCAGTTCTTC
TRBD2 | TRBJ2-5 | TRBV15 | few | CATSRTRQQETQYF | TGTGCCACCAGCCGGACTAGACAGCAAGAGACCCAGTACTTC
. | TRBJ2-7 | TRBV3-1 | . | CASSQDDGSYEQYF | TGTGCCAGCAGCCAAGACGACGGTTCCTACGAGCAGTACTTC
TRBD1 | TRBJ2-5 | TRBV27 | . | CASSSALGQGAVETQYF | TGTGCCAGCAGTTCCGCGTTGGGACAGGGGGCTGTGGAGACCCAGTACTTC
. | TRBJ1-5 | TRBV5-6 | few | CASSLSDLKPQHF | TGTGCCAGCAGCTTATCCGACCTTAAGCCCCAGCATTTT
. | TRBJ2-5 | TRBV5-1 | . | CASTLYETQYF | TGCGCCAGCACCCTGTACGAGACCCAGTACTTC
. | TRBJ1-6 | TRBV15 | . | CATSRDSVRDSPLHF | TGTGCCACCAGCAGAGATAGTGTCAGGGATTCACCCCTCCACTTT
. | TRBJ2-2 | TRBV6-1 | many | CASSPADSFTGELFF | TGTGCCAGCAGTCCTGCTGATAGCTTCACCGGGGAGCTGTTTTTT
TRBD1 | TRBJ2-7 | TRBV10-3 | few | CANSGTVGNEQYF | TGTGCCAACTCCGGGACAGTCGGGAACGAGCAGTACTTC
TRBD1 | TRBJ1-4 | TRBV6-1 | . | CASKTIVTDRNEKLFF | TGTGCCAGTAAAACTATTGTTACGGACAGGAATGAAAAACTGTTTTTT
. | TRBJ1-6 | TRBV25-1 | many | CASSSLPGGPSPLHF | TGTGCCAGCAGCTCCCTTCCCGGGGGTCCTTCACCCCTCCACTTT
. | TRBJ2-3 | TRBV25-1 | . | CASSEYGSGTQYF | TGTGCCAGCAGTGAATATGGGTCGGGTACGCAGTATTTT
. | TRBJ2-1 | TRBV20-1 | many | CSAPSGANEQFF | TGCAGTGCCCCGTCGGGGGCCAATGAGCAGTTCTTC
. | TRBJ2-3 | TRBV12-3/TRBV12-4 | few | CASSLRGGGDTQYF | TGTGCCAGCAGTTTACGAGGGGGTGGAGATACGCAGTATTTT
. | TRBJ2-7 | TRBV29-1 | few | CSVAGQAHYEQYF | TGCAGCGTTGCCGGTCAGGCGCACTACGAGCAGTACTTC
. | TRBJ1-1 | TRBV5-1 | few | CASSPGTDVRDTEAFF | TGCGCCAGCAGTCCCGGGACCGATGTGAGAGACACTGAAGCTTTCTTT
. | TRBJ2-4 | TRBV5-1 | . | CASSHDAALAKNIQYF | TGCGCCAGCAGCCACGACGCAGCCTTAGCCAAAAACATTCAGTACTTC
TRBD2 | TRBJ2-7 | TRBV20-1 | . | CSASLAGPREQYF | TGCAGTGCATCCCTAGCGGGCCCCCGCGAGCAGTACTTC
TRBD1 | TRBJ2-1 | TRBV29-1 | many | CSALRGISWNEQFF | TGCAGCGCACTCAGGGGGATTTCGTGGAATGAGCAGTTCTTC
TRBD2 | TRBJ2-1 | TRBV3-1 | few | CASRSSGGAGNEQFF | TGTGCCAGCAGATCTAGCGGGGGGGCTGGCAATGAGCAGTTCTTC
TRBD1 | TRBJ1-2 | TRBV20-1 | few | CSAAGGNGYTF | TGCAGTGCCGCAGGGGGCAACGGCTACACCTTC
. | TRBJ2-7 | TRBV6-5 | many | CASSSPTGTGYQQYF | TGTGCCAGCAGTTCCCCGACCGGGACTGGCTATCAGCAGTACTTC
. | TRBJ1-2 | TRBV7-8 | . | CASSLQFSGDGYTF | TGTGCCAGCAGCCTCCAGTTTTCGGGGGATGGCTACACCTTC
. | TRBJ1-5 | TRBV12-3/TRBV12-4 | . | CASSFSGAGPQHF | TGTGCCAGCAGTTTCTCGGGCGCAGGGCCCCAGCATTTT